One and the same sample provided the 20 T cell receptor beta chains below, sequenced in a study of T-cell reconstitution after alpha-beta-depleted transplantation in children (dated by TCRdb to the mid-2010s). The library was generated by PCR. The data were produced on an Illumina HiSeq 2500. TCR library preparation used molecular barcoding, with unique molecular identifiers applied to normalize quantification of the TCRbeta repertoire. In TCRdb, the public reads were trimmed at Q25 with fastp and aligned with MiXCR, with productive beta chains retained. Each entry is one CDR3 protein sequence, shown with its most common DNA and genes. The sample records about 500,000 distinct CDR3 sequences, about 31% of which are singletons. The ten largest clones capture 2% to 3% of the sample. Here the sequenced sample was PBMCs from the stem cell graft donor, taken from the stem cell graft. The receptors shown here come from a human donor who donated a stem cell graft to a child with aplastic anemia.

This clonotype has just a few counts. The rearrangement uses TRBV6-1 and TRBJ2-7, with D possibly TRBD1 on 6 matching bases. Germline CDR1 MNHNS, CDR2 SASEGT. Trimming shortened V by 5 bases and J by 4 bases, and 15 bases separated the two germline ends. The length of the CDR3 is 14 residues. This CDR3 is CASSIRDTIYEQYF. Here the CDR3 DNA reads TGTGCCAGCAGTATCCGGGACACCATTTACGAGCAGTACTTC.

This clonotype was counted between two and nine times. This sequence joins TRBV5-1 and TRBJ2-1; 8 positions agree with TRBD1. Germline V gene lookup returns CDR1 SGHRS and CDR2 YFSETQ. CDR3 size: 14 residues. The V and J ends lost 0 bases and 7 bases, in that order; junction bases with no gene match: 3. The CDR3 sequence: CASSLGQGTNEQFF. CDR3 DNA sequence: TGCGCCAGCAGCTTGGGACAGGGGACGAATGAGCAGTTCTTC.

The rearrangement joins TRBV12-3 or TRBV12-4 to TRBJ2-5; TRBD2 matches 8 bases. CDR3 length: 13 amino acids. V lost 7 bases, J lost 5 bases, and 6 bases stayed unmatched. The CDR3 reads CASTRTSRETQYF. The CDR3 DNA follows: TGTGCCAGCACCAGGACTAGCCGTGAGACCCAGTACTTC.

In this sample, this clonotype turned up a few times. The V gene is TRBV24-1, the J gene TRBJ2-2; TRBD1 might be the D (6 bases). Trimming took 2 bases from V and 0 from J, leaving 12 bases between them. Germline V gene sequence: CDR1 KGHDR, CDR2 SFDVKD. This CDR3 has 17 amino acids. CDR3 in DNA: TGTGCCACCAGTGATTCTTCACAGGGTGCGAACACCGGGGAGCTGTTTTTT. Encoded protein: CATSDSSQGANTGELFF.

The chain uses TRBV18 and TRBJ1-4; D perhaps matches TRBD1 (6 bases). The V end was cut by 7 bases, the J end by 4 bases, with 10 bases between. The CDR3 is 13 residues long. Germline V CDR1 and CDR2: KGHSH, LQKENI. The CDR3 sequence: CASFRGVNEKLFF. The CDR3 DNA sequence: TGTGCCAGCTTCAGGGGCGTTAATGAAAAACTGTTTTTT.

CDR3 coding DNA: TGTGCCAGCAGCCAAGAACGGGACGTGAACACTGAAGCTTTCTTT. As protein: CASSQERDVNTEAFF. The chain is built from TRBV4-2 and TRBJ1-1; D might be TRBD1 (5 bases). The CDR3 is 15 residues long. Germline CDR1 LGHNA, CDR2 YNFKEQ. V was pared by 0 bases and J by 0 bases, with 8 bases between.

The DNA of the CDR3 is TGTGCCAGCAGCCCCGGAGGACAGGGGATCTCTGGGGCCAACGTCCTGACTTTC. Its translation is CASSPGGQGISGANVLTF. The rearrangement uses TRBV11-2 and TRBJ2-6; 9 bases align to TRBD1. The ends lost 5 bases at V and 0 bases at J; junction bases unmatched: 8. This CDR3 is 18 amino acids long. Germline V gene data show CDR1 as SGHAT and CDR2 as FQNNGV.

A few counts support this clonotype. The J gene is TRBJ2-5, the V gene TRBV4-2; a weak D match, TRBD1 (6 bases). Trimming pared 4 bases from V and 1 base from J, leaving 13 bases between. The CDR3 extends over 15 amino acids. Looked up from germline, CDR1 is LGHNA and CDR2 is YNFKEQ. The CDR3 region has the DNA TGTGCCAGCAGCCCTTGGGCAGGGGCCCAAGAGACCCAGTACTTC. It translates to CASSPWAGAQETQYF.

Only a few counts were recorded for this clonotype. This sequence joins TRBV7-2 and TRBJ2-3, with D unclear. The CDR3 sequence is 13 residues long. Germline V CDR1 and CDR2: SGHTA, FQGNSA. V was shortened by 3 bases and J by 5 bases, with 9 bases between the two germline ends. In nucleotides, the CDR3 is TGTGCCAGCAGCTTGGAACGGCAAGATACGCAGTATTTT. This gives the protein CASSLERQDTQYF.

This clonotype was counted between two and nine times. The chain couples TRBV7-3 to TRBJ1-1; D might be TRBD1 (6 bases). The CDR3 length is 14 residues. CDR1 is SGHTA and CDR2 is FQGTGA in the germline V gene. The V end was cut by 4 bases, the J end by 2 bases, with 11 bases between. The chain's CDR3 is CASSWGGANTEAFF. The CDR3 coding sequence is TGTGCCAGCAGCTGGGGGGGGGCTAACACTGAAGCTTTCTTT.

This clonotype was counted a single time. The V and J genes are TRBV6-1 and TRBJ1-5; D is possibly TRBD1 (5 bases). Per germline, CDR1 MNHNS and CDR2 SASEGT. The V end lost 10 bases, the J end lost 0 bases, and 13 bases lay between the germline ends. This CDR3 has 14 amino acids. CDR3 in amino acids: CATATDYSNQPQHF. DNA for the CDR3: TGTGCCACTGCGACAGACTATAGCAATCAGCCCCAGCATTTT.

This clonotype was seen a few times. DNA of the CDR3: TGCAGCGTCATTCCACCGCGTGAGACCCAGTACTTC. Translation gives CSVIPPRETQYF. The chain links TRBV29-1 to TRBJ2-5, with D hard to call. Germline values: CDR1 SQVTM, CDR2 ANQGSEA. The CDR3 contains 12 residues. Trimming left V 6 bases short and J 5 bases short, with 13 bases between.

The chain uses TRBV5-1 and TRBJ2-3, with TRBD2 matching 7 bases. The CDR3 is made up of 16 amino acids. The germline gives CDR1 SGHRS, CDR2 YFSETQ. The V and J ends lost 0 bases and 4 bases, in that order; junction bases with no gene match: 8. For the CDR3, the DNA is TGCGCCAGCAGCTTGGGATCTAGCGGTATGGCAGATACGCAGTATTTT. Translated, it gives CASSLGSSGMADTQYF.

CDR3 sequence: CASSSWAAGGDNEQFF. DNA for the CDR3: TGTGCCAGCAGCTCCTGGGCAGCGGGAGGCGACAATGAGCAGTTCTTC. The chain is built from TRBV7-6 and TRBJ2-1, with 9 bases aligning to TRBD2. The CDR3 length is 16 residues. Trimming took 4 bases from V and 5 from J; bases not matched to a gene: 9. Germline CDR1 SGHVS, CDR2 FNYEAQ.

V is TRBV29-1 and J is TRBJ2-1; no clear D. From germline, CDR1 is SQVTM and CDR2 ANQGSEA. The V end was cut by 3 bases, the J end by 1 base, with 10 bases between. The CDR3 runs 14 residues. The DNA of the CDR3 is TGCAGCGTTGACTCGATGTGGTCCTACAATGAGCAGTTCTTC. Protein sequence: CSVDSMWSYNEQFF.

The chain has TRBV4-3 and TRBJ1-1; a weak D match, TRBD1 (6 bases). The V and J ends lost 0 bases and 6 bases respectively, with 11 bases between them. There are 14 residues in the CDR3. Germline CDR1 reads LGHNA; CDR2 reads YSLEER. For the CDR3, the DNA is TGCGCCAGCAGCCAAGACAGGGGATGGCCTGAAGCTTTCTTT. Residues: CASSQDRGWPEAFF.

In this sample, this clonotype turned up a few times. This chain joins TRBV7-2 and TRBJ1-3, with 9 bases identical to TRBD1. The J segment lost 4 bases and the V segment lost 5 bases, leaving 6 bases of the junction unmatched. Germline values: CDR1 SGHTA, CDR2 FQGNSA. The CDR3 consists of 15 residues. This CDR3 reads CASSPQGAGGNTIYF. In nucleotides, the CDR3 is TGTGCCAGCAGCCCACAGGGGGCAGGAGGAAACACCATATATTTT.

This sequence joins TRBV7-9 and TRBJ2-2, with 11 bases that match TRBD1. The ends lost 4 bases at V and 6 bases at J; junction bases unmatched: 7. Germline lookup yields CDR1 SEHNR and CDR2 FQNEAQ (reference sequence). The CDR3 contains 16 residues. The CDR3 sequence is CASSSRGTGGSGELFF. CDR3 DNA: TGTGCCAGCAGCTCAAGGGGGACAGGGGGATCCGGGGAGCTGTTTTTT.

This clonotype was seen a few times. The chain has TRBV4-3 and TRBJ1-2; D is possibly TRBD1 (6 bases). Deletions cut 0 bases from V and 8 bases from J, with 19 bases between. Per the germline V gene, CDR1 is LGHNA and CDR2 is YSLEER. This CDR3 is built from 16 residues. CDR3 DNA sequence: TGCGCCAGCAGCCAAGAACTAACAGGGCCGCCGCGAGGCTACACCTTC. It codes for CASSQELTGPPRGYTF.

The chain recombines TRBV7-7 with TRBJ2-2; 7 nucleotides align to TRBD1. The CDR3 loop spans 16 amino acids. Germline V lookup: CDR1 SSHAT, CDR2 FNYEAQ (reference sequence). Losses at the gene ends were 5 bases for V and 2 bases for J; bases not matched to a gene: 8. CDR3 sequence (DNA): TGTGCCAGCAGCAGGGGGCTTATGGTAAACACCGGGGAGCTGTTTTTT. Protein product: CASSRGLMVNTGELFF.